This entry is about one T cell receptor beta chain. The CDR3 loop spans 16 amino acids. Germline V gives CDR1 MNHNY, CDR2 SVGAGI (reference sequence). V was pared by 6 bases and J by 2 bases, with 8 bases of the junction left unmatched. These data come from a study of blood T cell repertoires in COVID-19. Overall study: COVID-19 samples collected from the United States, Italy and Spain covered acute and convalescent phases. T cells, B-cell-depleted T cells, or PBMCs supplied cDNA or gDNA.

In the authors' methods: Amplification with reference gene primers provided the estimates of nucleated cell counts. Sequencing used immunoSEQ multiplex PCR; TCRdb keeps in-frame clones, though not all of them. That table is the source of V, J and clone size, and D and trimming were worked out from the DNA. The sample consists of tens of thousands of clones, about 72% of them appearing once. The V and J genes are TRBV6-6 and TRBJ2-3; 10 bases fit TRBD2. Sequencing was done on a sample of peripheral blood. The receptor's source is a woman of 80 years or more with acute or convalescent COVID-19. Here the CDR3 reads CASRDLSGGDTDTQYF. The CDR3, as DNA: TGTGCCAGCAGGGATTTAAGCGGGGGGGACACAGATACGCAGTATTTT.